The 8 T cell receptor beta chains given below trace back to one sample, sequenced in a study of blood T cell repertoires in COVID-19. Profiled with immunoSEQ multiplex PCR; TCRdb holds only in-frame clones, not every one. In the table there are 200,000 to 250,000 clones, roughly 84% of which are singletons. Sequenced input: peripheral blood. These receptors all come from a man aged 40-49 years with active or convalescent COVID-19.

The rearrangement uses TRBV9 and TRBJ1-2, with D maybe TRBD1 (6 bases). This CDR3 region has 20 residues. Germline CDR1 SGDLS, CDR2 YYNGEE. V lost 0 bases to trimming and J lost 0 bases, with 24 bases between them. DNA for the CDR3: TGTGCCAGCAGCGTAGCCCGCGGATTCAGGGGTGGGGACGCTAACTATGGCTACACCTTC. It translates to CASSVARGFRGGDANYGYTF.

This CDR3 reads CASSSNRQGPNTEAFF. The CDR3 bases are TGTGCCAGCAGTTCGAACCGACAGGGACCGAACACTGAAGCTTTCTTT. The chain combines TRBV27 with TRBJ1-1; 7 nucleotides line up with TRBD1. Germline V gene sequence: CDR1 MNHEY, CDR2 SMNVEV (reference sequence). CDR3 length equals 16 residues. The junction had 9 bases not matched to a gene; V was cut back by 4 bases and J by 1 base.

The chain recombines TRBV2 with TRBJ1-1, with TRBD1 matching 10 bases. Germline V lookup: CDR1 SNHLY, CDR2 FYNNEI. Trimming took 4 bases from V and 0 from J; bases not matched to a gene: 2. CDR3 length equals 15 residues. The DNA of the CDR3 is TGTGCCAGCAGTGTAGGGACAGGGGTGAACACTGAAGCTTTCTTT. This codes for CASSVGTGVNTEAFF.

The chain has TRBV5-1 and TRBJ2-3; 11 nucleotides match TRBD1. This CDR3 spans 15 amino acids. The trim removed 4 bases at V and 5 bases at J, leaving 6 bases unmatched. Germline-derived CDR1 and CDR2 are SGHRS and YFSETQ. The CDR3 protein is CASSNSGTGGDTQYF. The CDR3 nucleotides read TGCGCCAGCAGCAATTCCGGGACAGGGGGAGATACGCAGTATTTT.

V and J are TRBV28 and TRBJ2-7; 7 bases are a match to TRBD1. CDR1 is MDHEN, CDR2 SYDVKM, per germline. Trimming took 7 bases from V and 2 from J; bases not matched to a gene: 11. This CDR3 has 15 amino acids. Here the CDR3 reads CASTPTGNGPYEQYF. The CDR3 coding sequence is TGTGCCAGCACCCCGACAGGGAACGGGCCCTACGAGCAGTACTTC.

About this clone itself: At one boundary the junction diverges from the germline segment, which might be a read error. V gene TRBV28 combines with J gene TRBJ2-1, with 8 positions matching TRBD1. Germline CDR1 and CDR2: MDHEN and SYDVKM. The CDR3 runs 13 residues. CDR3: CASSLSRRTGKFF. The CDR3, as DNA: TGTGCCAGCAGCTTATCAAGAAGGACAGGGAAGTTCTTC.

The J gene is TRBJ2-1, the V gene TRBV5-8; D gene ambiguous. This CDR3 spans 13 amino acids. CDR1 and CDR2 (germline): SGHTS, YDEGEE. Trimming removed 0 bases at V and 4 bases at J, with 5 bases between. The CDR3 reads CASSLERYNEQFF. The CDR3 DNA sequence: TGTGCCAGCAGCTTGGAACGGTACAATGAGCAGTTCTTC. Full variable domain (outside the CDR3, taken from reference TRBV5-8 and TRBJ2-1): EAGVTQSPTHLIKTRGQQATLRCSPISGHTSVYWYQQALGLGLQFLLWYDEGEERNRGNFPPRFSGRQFPNYSSELNVNALELEDSALYLCASSLERYNEQFFGPGTRLTVL.

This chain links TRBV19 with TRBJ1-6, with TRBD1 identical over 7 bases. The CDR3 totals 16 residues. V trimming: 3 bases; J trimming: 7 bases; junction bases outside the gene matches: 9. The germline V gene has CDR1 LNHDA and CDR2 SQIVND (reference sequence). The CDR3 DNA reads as TGTGCCAGTAGTATCTCTTTTAACAGGGGAAATTCACCCCTCCACTTT. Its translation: CASSISFNRGNSPLHF.